The T cell receptor (beta chain) described here comes from a study of PD-1 blockade in classical Hodgkin lymphoma (dated by TCRdb to the early 2020s). General notes on the study: Nivolumab dosing was 3 mg/kg intravenously every 2 weeks, continuing until either disease progression or unacceptable toxicity. The study used TCR beta sequencing and CyTOF to define a peripheral blood immune signature of response to PD-1 blockade in classical Hodgkin lymphoma. What the work shows at the level of the full study, not this receptor alone: Diversity was lower in patients who began nivolumab less than 1 year after ASCT, so these patients were left out of later analyses to avoid confounding by immune reconstitution. Trial patients with a complete response had baseline diversity similar to that of newly diagnosed patients, while partial responders and progressors had significantly lower diversity. Baseline TCR diversity was reported to be lower in newly diagnosed patients than in healthy donors and to be lower still in relapsed/refractory patients. Only a single clinical trial cohort was studied, and what caused the repertoire differences, possibly disease activity or prior therapy, remained undefined. By C4D1, a significant rise was seen in CD4+ TCR diversity but not in CD8+ TCR diversity (p=0.0027 vs p=0.16), and the rise was most apparent among complete responders (p=0.02).

The Qiagen DNeasy kit was used to extract genomic DNA both from unsorted PBMCs and from the negatively selected CD4+ and CD8+ fractions. Using primers that anneal to V and J segments, immunoSEQ multiplex PCR amplified the TCR beta CDR3 regions. A synthetic immune receptor repertoire was used to minimize amplification bias, and remaining bias was computationally removed after sequencing. The study's own analysis went as follows. Custom Python scripts were used to quantify repertoire diversity as the Shannon entropy index. Unsorted, CD4+ and CD8+ repertoires were examined separately, except in combined analyses, for which CD4+ and CD8+ sequences were merged in silico. A clone was considered expanded if an increase in frequency of at least 2-fold after treatment relative to C1D1 was found, and a pseudocount of 0.5 was applied to clones undetected at baseline. Clones with 0 or 1 copy at C1D1 were classified as singleton clones, and clones with 2 or more copies were classified as non-singleton clones. By matching protein sequences in sorted samples from the same patient, clones expanded in unsorted samples were annotated as CD4+, CD8+ or unknown. Wilcoxon tests on paired samples were used to test diversity changes from C1D1 to C4D1. Not all clones reach the TCRdb copy of this immuneACCESS table, which keeps in-frame sequences only. Checked studies attribute under half of the gap to unresolved V genes and leave the rest unexplained. V, J and clone size are taken as reported in that table, and D and trimming were inferred from the DNA itself. A total of 70,000 or so clones appear in this sample, about 93% of them only once. The biggest ten clones account for more than 6.5% of the sample.

The time point tag for this specimen amounts to: cycle 1 day 1 (C1D1), immediately before nivolumab initiation. Every trial patient had relapsed after autologous stem cell transplantation, and cohorts A, B and C differed in prior brentuximab vedotin exposure. A total of under 70 patients with relapsed/refractory classical Hodgkin lymphoma made up the trial cohort, and each patient's best overall response was complete response, partial response or progressive disease. In the multi-cohort phase II CheckMate 205 trial, trial patients received single-agent nivolumab. An independent review committee assessed best overall response by applying the 2007 International Working Group response criteria. Trial PBMCs were collected just before the start of nivolumab (C1D1) and during therapy at cycle 2 day 1 and cycle 4 day 1. Peripheral blood was collected in 8 mL Vacutainer Cell Preparation Tubes, from which PBMCs were isolated by centrifugation and then cryopreserved.

In regard to this clone: Its specific antigen is unknown. No base qualities exist here, and no much larger clone lies one base off it.

This receptor was taken from a human donor with classical Hodgkin lymphoma. This sample comprised peripheral blood mononuclear cells (PBMCs), obtained at baseline.

In nucleotides, the sequence is TGTGCCAGTAGTCAAGGACCCCGGGAGTCAGCTAACTATGGCTACACCTTC. Its product reads: CASSQGPRESANYGYTF. The chain was built from TRBV19 and TRBJ1-2; no D segment can be confidently identified. V and J are truncated by 5 bases and 0 bases respectively, leaving an intervening sequence of 19 bases. The germline V gene (reference sequence) supplies CDR1 LNHDA and CDR2 SQIVND. From the cysteine up to the phenylalanine, the CDR3 has a length of 17 residues. Solely the CDR3 DNA is kept, with 51 bases framed from the first base.